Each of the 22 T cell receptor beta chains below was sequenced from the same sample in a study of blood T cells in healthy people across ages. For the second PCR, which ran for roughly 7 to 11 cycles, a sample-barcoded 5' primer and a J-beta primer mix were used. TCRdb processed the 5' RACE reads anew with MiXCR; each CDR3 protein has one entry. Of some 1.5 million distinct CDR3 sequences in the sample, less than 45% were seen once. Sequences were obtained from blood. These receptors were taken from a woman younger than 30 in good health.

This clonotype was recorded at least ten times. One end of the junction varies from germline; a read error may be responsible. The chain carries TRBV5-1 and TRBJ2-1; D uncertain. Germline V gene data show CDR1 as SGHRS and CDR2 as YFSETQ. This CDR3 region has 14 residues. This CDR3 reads CASSLANSYNEQFF. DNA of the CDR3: TGTGCCAGCAGCTTAGCCAACTCCTACAATGAGCAGTTCTTC.

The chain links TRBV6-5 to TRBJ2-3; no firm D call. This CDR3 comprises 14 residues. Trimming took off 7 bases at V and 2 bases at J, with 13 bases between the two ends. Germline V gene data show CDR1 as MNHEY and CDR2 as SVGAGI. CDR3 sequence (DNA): TGTGCCAGCAAATCGGTTCTCTACACAGATACGCAGTATTTT. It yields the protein CASKSVLYTDTQYF.

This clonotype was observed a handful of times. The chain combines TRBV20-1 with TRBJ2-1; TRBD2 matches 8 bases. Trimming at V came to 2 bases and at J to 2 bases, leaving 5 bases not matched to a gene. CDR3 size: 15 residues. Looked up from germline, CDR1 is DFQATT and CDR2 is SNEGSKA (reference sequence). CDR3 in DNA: TGCAGTGCTAGATCCGGGGGGGGTGCCTACAATGAGCAGTTCTTC. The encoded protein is CSARSGGGAYNEQFF.

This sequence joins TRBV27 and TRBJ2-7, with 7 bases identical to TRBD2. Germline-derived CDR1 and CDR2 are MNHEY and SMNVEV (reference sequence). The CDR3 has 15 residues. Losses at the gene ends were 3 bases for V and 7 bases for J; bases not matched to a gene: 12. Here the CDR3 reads CASSFSGNSYNEQYF. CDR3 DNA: TGTGCCAGCAGTTTCAGCGGGAATAGCTACAATGAGCAGTACTTC.

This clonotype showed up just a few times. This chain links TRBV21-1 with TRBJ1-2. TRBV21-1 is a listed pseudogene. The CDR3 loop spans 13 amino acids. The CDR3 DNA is TGTGCCAGCAGCAAAGGGACCCAGGATGGCTACACCTTC. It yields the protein CASSKGTQDGYTF.

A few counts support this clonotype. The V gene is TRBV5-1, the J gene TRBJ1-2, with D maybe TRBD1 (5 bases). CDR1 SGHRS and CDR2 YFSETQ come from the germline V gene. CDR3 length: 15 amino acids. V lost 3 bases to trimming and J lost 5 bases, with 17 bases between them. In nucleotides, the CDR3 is TGCGCCAGCAGCTATACGGACATTAGCTTTTATGGCTACACCTTC. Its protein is CASSYTDISFYGYTF.

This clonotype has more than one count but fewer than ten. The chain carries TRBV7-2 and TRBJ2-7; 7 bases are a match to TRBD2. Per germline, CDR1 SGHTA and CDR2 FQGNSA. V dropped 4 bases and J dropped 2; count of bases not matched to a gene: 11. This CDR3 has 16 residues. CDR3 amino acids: CASSSRGLREAYEQYF. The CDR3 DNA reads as TGTGCCAGCAGCTCACGGGGACTAAGGGAGGCCTACGAGCAGTACTTC.

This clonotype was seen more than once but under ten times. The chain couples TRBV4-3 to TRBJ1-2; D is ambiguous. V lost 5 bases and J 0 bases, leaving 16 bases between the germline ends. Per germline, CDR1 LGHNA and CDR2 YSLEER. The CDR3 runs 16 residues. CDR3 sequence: CASSFRPETTNYGYTF. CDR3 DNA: TGCGCCAGCAGCTTTCGACCGGAGACTACTAACTATGGCTACACCTTC.

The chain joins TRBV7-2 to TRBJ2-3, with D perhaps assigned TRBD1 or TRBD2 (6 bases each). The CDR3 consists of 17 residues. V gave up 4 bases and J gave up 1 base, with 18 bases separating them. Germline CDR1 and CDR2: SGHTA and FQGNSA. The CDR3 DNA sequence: TGTGCCAGCAGCTCTCCGGATATGAGGGGGGGCACAGATACGCAGTATTTT. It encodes CASSSPDMRGGTDTQYF. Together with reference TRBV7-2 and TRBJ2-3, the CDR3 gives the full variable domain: GAGVSQSPSNKVTEKGKDVELRCDPISGHTALYWYRQSLGQGLEFLIYFQGNSAPDKSGLPSDRFSAERTGGSVSTLTIQRTQQEDSAVYLCASSSPDMRGGTDTQYFGPGTRLTVL.

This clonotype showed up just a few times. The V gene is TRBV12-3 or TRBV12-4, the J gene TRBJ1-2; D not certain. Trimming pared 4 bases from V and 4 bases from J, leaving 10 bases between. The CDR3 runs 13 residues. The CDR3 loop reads CASSSGLLYGYTF. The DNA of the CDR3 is TGTGCCAGCAGTTCCGGACTGCTCTATGGCTACACCTTC.

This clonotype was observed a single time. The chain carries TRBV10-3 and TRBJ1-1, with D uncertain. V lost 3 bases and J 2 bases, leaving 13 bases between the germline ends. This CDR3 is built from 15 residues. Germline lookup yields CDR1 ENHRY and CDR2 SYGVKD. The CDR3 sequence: CAISDPTRGNTEAFF. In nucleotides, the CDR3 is TGTGCCATCAGTGACCCGACCCGGGGAAACACTGAAGCTTTCTTT.

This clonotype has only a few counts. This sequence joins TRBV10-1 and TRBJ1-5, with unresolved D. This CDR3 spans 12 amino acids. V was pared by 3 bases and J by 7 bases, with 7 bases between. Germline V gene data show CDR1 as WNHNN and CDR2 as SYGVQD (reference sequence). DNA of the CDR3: TGCGCCAGCAGTGACGGAACCCAGCCCCAGCATTTT. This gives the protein CASSDGTQPQHF.

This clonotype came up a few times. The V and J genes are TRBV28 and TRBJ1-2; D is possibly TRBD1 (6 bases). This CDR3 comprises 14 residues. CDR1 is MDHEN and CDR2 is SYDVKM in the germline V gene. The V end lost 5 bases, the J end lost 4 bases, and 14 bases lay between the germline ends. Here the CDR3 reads CASSPGQFSYGYTF. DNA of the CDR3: TGTGCCAGCAGTCCCGGACAGTTTAGCTATGGCTACACCTTC.

The CDR3 DNA is TGTGCCAGCTCACCCCGGACAGGGGCTAATGAAAAACTGTTTTTT. The encoded protein is CASSPRTGANEKLFF. The chain carries TRBV18 and TRBJ1-4; 9 bases map to TRBD1. The germline V gene encodes CDR1 KGHSH and CDR2 LQKENI. J gave up 3 bases and V 3 bases, and 2 bases lay outside the gene matches. The CDR3 contains 15 residues.

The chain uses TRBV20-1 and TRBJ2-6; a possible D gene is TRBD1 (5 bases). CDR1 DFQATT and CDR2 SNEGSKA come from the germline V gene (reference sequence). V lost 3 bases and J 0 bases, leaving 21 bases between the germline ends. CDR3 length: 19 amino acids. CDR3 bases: TGCAGTGCTAGCCGTGGGGCACTGACATCCCTCTCTGGGGCCAACGTCCTGACTTTC. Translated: CSASRGALTSLSGANVLTF.

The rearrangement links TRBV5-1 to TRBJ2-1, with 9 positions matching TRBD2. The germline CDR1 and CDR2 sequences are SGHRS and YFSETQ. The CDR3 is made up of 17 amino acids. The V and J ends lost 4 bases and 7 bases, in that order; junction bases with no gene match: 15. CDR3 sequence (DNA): TGCGCCAGCAGCCGGGGTGCTAGCGGGGTTCCAGGGAATGAGCAGTTCTTC. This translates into CASSRGASGVPGNEQFF.

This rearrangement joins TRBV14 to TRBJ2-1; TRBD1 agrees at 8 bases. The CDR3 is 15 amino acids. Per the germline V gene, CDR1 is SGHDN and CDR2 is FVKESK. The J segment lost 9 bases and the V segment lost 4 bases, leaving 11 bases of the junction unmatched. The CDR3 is CASSPRTGYAGEQFF. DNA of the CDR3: TGTGCCAGCAGCCCCCGGACAGGGTACGCGGGTGAGCAGTTCTTC.

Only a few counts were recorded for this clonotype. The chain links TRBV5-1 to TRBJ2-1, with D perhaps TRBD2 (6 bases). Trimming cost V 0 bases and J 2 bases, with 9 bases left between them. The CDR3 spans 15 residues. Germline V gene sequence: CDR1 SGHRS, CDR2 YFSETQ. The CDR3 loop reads CASSLAPSAYNEQFF. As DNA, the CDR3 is TGCGCCAGCAGCTTGGCCCCTAGCGCCTACAATGAGCAGTTCTTC.

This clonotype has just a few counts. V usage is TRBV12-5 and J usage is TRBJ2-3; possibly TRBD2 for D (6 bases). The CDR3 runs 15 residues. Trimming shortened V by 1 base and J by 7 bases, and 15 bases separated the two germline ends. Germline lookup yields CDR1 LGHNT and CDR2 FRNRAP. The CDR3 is CASGLGQPRGNTQYF. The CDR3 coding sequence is TGTGCTAGTGGTTTGGGCCAGCCCCGCGGGAATACGCAGTATTTT.

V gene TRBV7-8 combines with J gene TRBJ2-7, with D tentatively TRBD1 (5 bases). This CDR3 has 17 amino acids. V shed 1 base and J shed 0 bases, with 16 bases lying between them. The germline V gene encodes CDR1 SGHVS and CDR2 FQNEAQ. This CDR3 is CASSLVGGAASSYEQYF. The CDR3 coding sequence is TGTGCCAGCAGCTTAGTTGGTGGGGCGGCAAGCTCCTACGAGCAGTACTTC.

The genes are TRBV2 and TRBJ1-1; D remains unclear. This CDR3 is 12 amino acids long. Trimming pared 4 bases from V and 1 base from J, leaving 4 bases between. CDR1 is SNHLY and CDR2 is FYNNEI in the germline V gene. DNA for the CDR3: TGTGCCAGCAGTGTAACGAACACTGAAGCTTTCTTT. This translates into CASSVTNTEAFF.

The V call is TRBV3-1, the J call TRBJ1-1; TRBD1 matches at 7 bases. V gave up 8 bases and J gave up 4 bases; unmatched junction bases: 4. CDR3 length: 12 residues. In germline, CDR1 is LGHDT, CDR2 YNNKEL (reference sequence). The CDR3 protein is CASGTVTTEAFF. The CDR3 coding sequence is TGTGCCAGCGGGACAGTGACCACTGAAGCTTTCTTT.